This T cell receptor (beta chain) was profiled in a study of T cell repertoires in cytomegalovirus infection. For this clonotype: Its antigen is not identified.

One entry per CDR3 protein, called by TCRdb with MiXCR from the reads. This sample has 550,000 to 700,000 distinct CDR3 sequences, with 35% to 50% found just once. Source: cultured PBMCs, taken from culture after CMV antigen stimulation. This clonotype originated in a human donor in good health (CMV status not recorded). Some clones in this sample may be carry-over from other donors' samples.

CDR3 region: CASSQSDSPYNEQFF. DNA for the CDR3: TGTGCCAGCAGCCAATCGGACAGTCCCTACAATGAGCAGTTCTTC. The chain combines TRBV4-2 with TRBJ2-1; D may be TRBD1 (6 bases). Germline V lookup: CDR1 LGHNA, CDR2 YNFKEQ. CDR3 length: 15 residues. Trimming pared 2 bases from V and 2 bases from J, leaving 10 bases between.